The following is a TCR beta chain sequence with its context. Its antigen remains unidentified. Libraries were prepared by immunoSEQ multiplex PCR; TCRdb keeps only in-frame clonotypes and omits some of them. The sample lists 50,000 or so clones, more than 80% occurring once. Prior autoimmune disease or systemic immunosuppression barred patients. The data belong to a study of OX40 agonist ivuxolimab in advanced cancers. About the study: At doses from 0.01 to 10 mg/kg, patients were given intravenous ivuxolimab every 2 weeks. Partial responses were observed in three patients, of whom one had hepatocellular carcinoma and two had cutaneous melanoma. Study outcomes and limitations: At doses 0.1 to 3.0 mg/kg, CD4+ and CD8+ clones expanded.

Germline values: CDR1 SGHNT, CDR2 YENEEA. The CDR3 is made up of 15 amino acids. V shed 5 bases and J 7 bases; nucleotides not matched to a gene: 11. Sample: CD4+ or CD8+ T cells sorted from blood, taken in a trial of the OX40 agonist ivuxolimab. The V call is TRBV11-3, the J call TRBJ2-7; TRBD1 agrees at 10 bases. This TCR came from an adult with an advanced solid tumor such as melanoma, head and neck, liver or kidney cancer. The CDR3 here is CASSPRQGATGEQYF. The CDR3 bases are TGTGCCAGCAGCCCCCGACAGGGGGCGACTGGAGAGCAGTACTTC.